Listed below are T cell receptor beta chains from one sample, sequenced in a study of vaccination effects on CD4 cells after COVID-19. Their antigens remain unidentified. Some clones are missing from TCRdb's copy, which holds only in-frame ones; the method was immunoSEQ multiplex PCR. The sample has approximately 30,000 clones; approximately 60% are singletons. The specimen comprised CD4+ T cells from PBMCs cultured without peptide, sampled before COVID-19 vaccination. These receptors came from a human donor who received a COVID-19 vaccine. Both conserved end residues are part of each CDR3. A D gene is named only where the DNA matches it firmly. Not every row has a clone size; where given, it reads once, few, many or a size class.

V,size,J,D,CDR3,DNA
TRBV3-1/TRBV3-2,few,TRBJ2-7,-,CASSRRGGFGHEQYF,TGTGCCAGCAGCCGTCGTGGCGGCTTTGGGCACGAGCAGTACTTC
TRBV20-1,once,TRBJ2-7,-,CSVRQAEEQYF,TGCAGTGTCCGCCAGGCAGAGGAGCAGTACTTC
TRBV7-2,-,TRBJ2-5,-,CASSGRRMETQYF,TGTGCCAGCAGCGGACGTAGGATGGAGACCCAGTACTTC
TRBV11-2,-,TRBJ1-6,-,CASSLTDSNNSPLHF,TGTGCCAGCAGCCTCACGGACAGTAATAATTCACCCCTCCACTTT
TRBV5-1,few,TRBJ2-1,-,CASSLVAGKNEQFF,TGCGCCAGCAGCTTGGTGGCGGGGAAGAATGAGCAGTTCTTC
TRBV30,-,TRBJ1-6,-,CAWTPPDRKYSPLHF,TGTGCCTGGACCCCCCCGGACAGAAAGTATTCACCCCTCCACTTT
TRBV5-5,-,TRBJ1-6,-,CASSQRPNGGDSPLHF,TGTGCCAGCAGTCAACGTCCAAATGGGGGGGATTCACCCCTCCACTTT
TRBV12-3/TRBV12-4,-,TRBJ2-1,-,CASSLGLYGEQFF,TGTGCCAGCAGTTTGGGCTTATATGGTGAGCAGTTCTTC
TRBV5-1,once,TRBJ2-7,TRBD1,CASSVDRGRYEQYF,TGCGCCAGCAGCGTGGACAGGGGACGTTACGAGCAGTACTTC
TRBV2,-,TRBJ1-2,-,CASSETAGSGYTF,TGTGCCAGCAGTGAAACAGCAGGGAGTGGCTACACCTTC
TRBV7-6,-,TRBJ2-2,-,CASSSAGGWAGELFF,TGTGCCAGCAGCTCCGCCGGGGGTTGGGCCGGGGAGCTGTTTTTT
TRBV10-3,-,TRBJ1-1,-,CAISENPTVEAFF,TGTGCCATCAGTGAAAATCCCACAGTTGAAGCTTTCTTT
TRBV2,-,TRBJ2-7,-,CASRSYEQYF,TGTGCCAGCAGGAGCTACGAGCAGTACTTC
TRBV19,-,TRBJ2-7,-,CASSIQENYEQYF,TGTGCCAGTAGTATTCAGGAGAACTACGAGCAGTACTTC
TRBV10-1,few,TRBJ2-7,-,CASSQNYEQYF,TGCGCCAGCAGTCAGAACTACGAGCAGTACTTC
TRBV4-1,-,TRBJ1-4,-,CASSQETATVTNEKLFF,TGCGCCAGCAGCCAAGAGACGGCGACCGTAACTAATGAAAAACTGTTTTTT
TRBV19,-,TRBJ1-5,-,CASSDTVKQPQHF,TGTGCCAGCTCCGACACGGTCAAACAGCCCCAGCATTTT
TRBV2,-,TRBJ1-4,-,CASSVIGGGEKLFF,TGTGCCAGCAGTGTCATTGGGGGCGGTGAAAAACTGTTTTTT
TRBV5-1,-,TRBJ2-7,-,CASSLDRDYEQYF,TGCGCCAGCAGCTTGGACAGAGATTACGAGCAGTACTTC
TRBV7-6,-,TRBJ2-2,-,CASSLFILGQGNTGELFF,TGTGCCAGCAGCTTATTTATTCTGGGCCAGGGGAACACCGGGGAGCTGTTTTTT
TRBV21-1,-,TRBJ2-7,-,CASSKLGRDF,TGTGCCAGCAGCAAACTCGGACGCGACTTC
TRBV5-5,-,TRBJ2-7,-,CASSLAVTYTSYEQYF,TGTGCCAGCAGCTTGGCTGTGACATATACTTCCTACGAGCAGTACTTC
TRBV18,-,TRBJ1-5,-,CASSPRRYSNQPQHF,TGTGCCAGCTCACCACGGCGGTATAGCAATCAGCCCCAGCATTTT
TRBV6-7,-,TRBJ1-5,TRBD1,CASSYITGGSGNQPQHF,TGTGCCAGCAGTTACATTACAGGGGGCAGTGGCAATCAGCCCCAGCATTTT
TRBV3-1/TRBV3-2,-,TRBJ1-4,-,CASSQEARAKLFF,TGTGCCAGCAGCCAAGAGGCCAGGGCGAAACTGTTTTTT
TRBV6-2/TRBV6-3,-,TRBJ2-7,-,CASSWSYEQYF,TGTGCCAGCAGTTGGTCCTACGAGCAGTACTTC